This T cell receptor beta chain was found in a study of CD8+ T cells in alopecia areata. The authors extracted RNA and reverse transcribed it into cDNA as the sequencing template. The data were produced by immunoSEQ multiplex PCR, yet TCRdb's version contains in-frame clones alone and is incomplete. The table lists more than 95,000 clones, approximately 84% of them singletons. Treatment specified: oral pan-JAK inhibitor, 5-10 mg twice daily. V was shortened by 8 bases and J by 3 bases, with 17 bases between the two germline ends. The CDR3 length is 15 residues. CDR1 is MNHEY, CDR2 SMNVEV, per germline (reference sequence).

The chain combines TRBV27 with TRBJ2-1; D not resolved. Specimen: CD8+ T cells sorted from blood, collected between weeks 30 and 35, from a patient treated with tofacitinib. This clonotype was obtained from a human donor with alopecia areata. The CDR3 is CASGHSPLSYNEQFF. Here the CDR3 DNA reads TGTGCCAGCGGGCATAGCCCCTTAAGCTACAATGAGCAGTTCTTC.